This T cell receptor (beta chain) came from a study of graft-versus-host responses after intestinal transplantation. Across the whole study: Once they had received anti-thymocyte globulin induction, all recipients took tacrolimus and steroids for about 3 years. Study conclusions and caveats: Marrow from the recipient contained GvH clones, some of which had appeared first in ileum or blood. The highest levels of circulating GvH clones went along with early declines in HvG clones after transplant.

CDR3 size: 14 residues. The germline V and J ends were trimmed by 2 bases and 5 bases, with 12 bases remaining between them. Germline V gene sequence: CDR1 MNHEY, CDR2 SVGAGI. This clone was detected many times. This sample also contains other DNA sequences that code for the same CDR3. The study plated around 200,000 CFSE-labeled responders with around 200,000 irradiated, violet-dye-labeled stimulators. After the reaction, proliferating CFSE-low CD3+CD4+ and CD3+CD8+ responders were sorted. Measured with immunoSEQ multiplex PCR; TCRdb has only the in-frame clones, and not every one. Of about 17,000 clones listed, about 38% were seen once; the top ten hold roughly 3.5%.

The TCR comes from a human patient who received an intestinal transplant. Sequences were derived from alloreactive CD8+ T cells from a mixed lymphocyte reaction culture, sampled before intestinal transplant. Subset indicated: CFSE-low proliferating T cells sorted from roughly six-day pre-transplant mixed lymphocyte reaction (GvH or HvG direction). The chain uses TRBV6-5 and TRBJ1-2; possible D gene TRBD1, 5 bases. The CDR3 nucleotides are TGTGCCAGCAGTTACGGGGGGGGTTGGTATGGCTACACCTTC. This codes for CASSYGGGWYGYTF.